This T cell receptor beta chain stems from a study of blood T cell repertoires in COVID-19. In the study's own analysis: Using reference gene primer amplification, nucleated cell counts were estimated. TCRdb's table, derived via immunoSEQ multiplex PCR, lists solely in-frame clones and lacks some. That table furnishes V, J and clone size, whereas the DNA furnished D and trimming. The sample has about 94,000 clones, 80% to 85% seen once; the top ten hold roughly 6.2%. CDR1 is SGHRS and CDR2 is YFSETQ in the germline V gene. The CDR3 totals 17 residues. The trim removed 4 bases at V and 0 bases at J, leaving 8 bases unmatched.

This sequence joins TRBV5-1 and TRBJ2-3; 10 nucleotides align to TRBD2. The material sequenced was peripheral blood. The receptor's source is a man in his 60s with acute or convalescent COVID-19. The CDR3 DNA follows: TGCGCCAGCAGCCCCGGGAATAGCGGGGGGAGCACAGATACGCAGTATTTT. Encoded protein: CASSPGNSGGSTDTQYF.